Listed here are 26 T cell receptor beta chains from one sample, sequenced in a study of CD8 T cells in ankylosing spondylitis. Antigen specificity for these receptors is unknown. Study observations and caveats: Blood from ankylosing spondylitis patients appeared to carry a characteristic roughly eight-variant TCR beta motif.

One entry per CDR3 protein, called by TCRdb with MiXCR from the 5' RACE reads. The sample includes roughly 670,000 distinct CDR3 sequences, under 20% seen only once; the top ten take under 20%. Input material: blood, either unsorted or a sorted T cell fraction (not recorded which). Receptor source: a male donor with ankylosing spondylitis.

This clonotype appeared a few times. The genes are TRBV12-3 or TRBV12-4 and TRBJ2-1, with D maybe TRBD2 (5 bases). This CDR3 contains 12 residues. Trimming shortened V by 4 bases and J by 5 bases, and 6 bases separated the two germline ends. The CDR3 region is CASSWEHNEQFF. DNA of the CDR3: TGTGCCAGCAGTTGGGAGCACAATGAGCAGTTCTTC.

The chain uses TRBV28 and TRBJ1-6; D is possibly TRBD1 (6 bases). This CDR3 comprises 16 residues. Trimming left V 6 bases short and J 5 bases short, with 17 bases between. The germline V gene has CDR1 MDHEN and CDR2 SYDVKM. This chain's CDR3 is CASRREQGRNNSPLHF. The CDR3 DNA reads TGTGCCAGCAGGCGGGAACAGGGACGGAATAATTCACCCCTCCACTTT.

CDR3 bases: TGCAGCGTTGAAGTCACAGGGGGCTATGGCTACACCTTC. Protein: CSVEVTGGYGYTF. The V call is TRBV29-1, the J call TRBJ1-2; 8 bases map to TRBD1. The CDR3 is 13 amino acids. Germline V gene lookup returns CDR1 SQVTM and CDR2 ANQGSEA. V trimming: 1 base; J trimming: 4 bases; junction bases outside the gene matches: 2.

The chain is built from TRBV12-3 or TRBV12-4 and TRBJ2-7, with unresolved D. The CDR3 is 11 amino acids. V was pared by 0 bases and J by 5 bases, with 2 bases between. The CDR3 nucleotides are TGTGCCAGCAGTTTAGCGGACGAGCAGTACTTC. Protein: CASSLADEQYF.

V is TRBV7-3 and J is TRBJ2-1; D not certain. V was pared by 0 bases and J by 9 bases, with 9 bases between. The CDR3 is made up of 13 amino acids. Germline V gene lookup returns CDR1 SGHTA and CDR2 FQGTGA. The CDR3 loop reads CASSLTTLGEQFF. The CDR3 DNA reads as TGTGCCAGCAGCTTAACGACCCTAGGTGAGCAGTTCTTC.

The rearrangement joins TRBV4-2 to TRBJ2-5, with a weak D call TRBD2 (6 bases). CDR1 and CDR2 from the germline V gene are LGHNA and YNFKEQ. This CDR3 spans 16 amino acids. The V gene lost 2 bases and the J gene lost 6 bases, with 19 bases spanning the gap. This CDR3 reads CASSQPRTTGGKTQYF. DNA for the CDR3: TGTGCCAGCAGCCAACCGCGGACAACCGGAGGGAAGACCCAGTACTTC.

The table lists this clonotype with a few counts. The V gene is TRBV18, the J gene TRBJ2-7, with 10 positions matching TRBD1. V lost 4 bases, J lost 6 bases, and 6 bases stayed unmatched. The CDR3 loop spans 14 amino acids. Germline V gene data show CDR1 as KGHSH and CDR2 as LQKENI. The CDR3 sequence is CASSLGQGLSEQYF. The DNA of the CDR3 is TGTGCCAGCTCACTGGGACAGGGGCTCTCCGAGCAGTACTTC.

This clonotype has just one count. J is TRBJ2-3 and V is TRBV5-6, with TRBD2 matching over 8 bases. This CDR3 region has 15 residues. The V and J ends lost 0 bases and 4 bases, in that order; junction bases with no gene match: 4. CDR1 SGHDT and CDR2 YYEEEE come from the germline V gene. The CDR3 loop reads CASSLERERSDTQYF. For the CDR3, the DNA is TGTGCCAGCAGCTTGGAGCGGGAGAGGTCAGATACGCAGTATTTT. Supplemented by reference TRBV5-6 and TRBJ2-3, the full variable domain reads DAGVTQSPTHLIKTRGQQVTLRCSPKSGHDTVSWYQQALGQGPQFIFQYYEEEERQRGNFPDRFSGHQFPNYSSELNVNALLLGDSALYLCASSLERERSDTQYFGPGTRLTVL.

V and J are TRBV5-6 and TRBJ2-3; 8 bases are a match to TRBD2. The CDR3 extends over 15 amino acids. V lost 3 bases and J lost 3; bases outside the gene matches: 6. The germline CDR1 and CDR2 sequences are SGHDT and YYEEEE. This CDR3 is CASSWSGRGTDTQYF. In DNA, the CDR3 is TGTGCCAGCAGCTGGAGCGGGAGAGGGACAGATACGCAGTATTTT.

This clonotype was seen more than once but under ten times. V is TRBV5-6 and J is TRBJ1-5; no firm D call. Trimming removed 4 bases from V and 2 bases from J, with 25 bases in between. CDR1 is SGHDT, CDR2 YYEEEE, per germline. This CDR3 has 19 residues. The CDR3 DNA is TGTGCCAGCAGCCTATACCCGCTGAGTCAGGAGGGAGGCAATCAGCCCCAGCATTTT. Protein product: CASSLYPLSQEGGNQPQHF.

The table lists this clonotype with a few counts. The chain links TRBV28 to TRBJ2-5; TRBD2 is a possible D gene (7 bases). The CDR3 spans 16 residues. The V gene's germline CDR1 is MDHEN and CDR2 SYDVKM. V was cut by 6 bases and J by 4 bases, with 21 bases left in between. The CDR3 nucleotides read TGTGCCAGCAGCCCTCCACACGGGGGGCGCGGAGAGACCCAGTACTTC. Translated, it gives CASSPPHGGRGETQYF.

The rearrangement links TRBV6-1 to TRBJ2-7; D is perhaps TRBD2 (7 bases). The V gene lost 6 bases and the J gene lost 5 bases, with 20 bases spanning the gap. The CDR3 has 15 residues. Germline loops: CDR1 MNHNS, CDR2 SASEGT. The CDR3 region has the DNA TGTGCCAGCAGCCGAGGGGGGGCGAATAGCCACGAGCAGTACTTC. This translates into CASSRGGANSHEQYF.

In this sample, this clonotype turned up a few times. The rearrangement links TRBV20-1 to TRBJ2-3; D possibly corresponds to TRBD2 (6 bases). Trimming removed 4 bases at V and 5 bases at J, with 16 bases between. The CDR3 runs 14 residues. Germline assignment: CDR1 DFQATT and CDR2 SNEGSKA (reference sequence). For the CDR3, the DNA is TGCAGTGCTATTAGGCGGGATGGGGAAGATACGCAGTATTTT. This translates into CSAIRRDGEDTQYF.

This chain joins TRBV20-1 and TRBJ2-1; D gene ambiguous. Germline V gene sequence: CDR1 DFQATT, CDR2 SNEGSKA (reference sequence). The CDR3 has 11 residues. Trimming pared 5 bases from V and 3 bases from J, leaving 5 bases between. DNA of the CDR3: TGCAGTGCTTGGGACTACAATGAGCAGTTCTTC. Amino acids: CSAWDYNEQFF.

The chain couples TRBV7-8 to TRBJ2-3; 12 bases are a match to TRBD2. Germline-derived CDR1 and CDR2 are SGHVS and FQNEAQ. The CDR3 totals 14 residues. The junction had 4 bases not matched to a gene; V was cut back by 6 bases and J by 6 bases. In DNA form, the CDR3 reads TGTGCCAGCAGGCTGACTAGCGGGAGTGATACGCAGTATTTT. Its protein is CASRLTSGSDTQYF.

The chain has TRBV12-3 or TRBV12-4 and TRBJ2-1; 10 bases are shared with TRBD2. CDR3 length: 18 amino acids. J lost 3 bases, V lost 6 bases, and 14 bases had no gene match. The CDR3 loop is CASRKQIAGGRLYNEQFF. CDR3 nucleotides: TGTGCCAGCAGAAAACAAATAGCGGGAGGACGACTCTACAATGAGCAGTTCTTC.

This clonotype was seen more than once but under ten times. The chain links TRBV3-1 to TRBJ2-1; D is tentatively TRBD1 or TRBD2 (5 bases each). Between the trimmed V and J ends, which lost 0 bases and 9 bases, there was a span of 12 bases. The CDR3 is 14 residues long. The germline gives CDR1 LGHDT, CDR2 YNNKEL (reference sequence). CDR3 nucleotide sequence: TGTGCCAGCAGCCAAGAGGGGGTGCGGCCTGAGCAGTTCTTC. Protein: CASSQEGVRPEQFF.

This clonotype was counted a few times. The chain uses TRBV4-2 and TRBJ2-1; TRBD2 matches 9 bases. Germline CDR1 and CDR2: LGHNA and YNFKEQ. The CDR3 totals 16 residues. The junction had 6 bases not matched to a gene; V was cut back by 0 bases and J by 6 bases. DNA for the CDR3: TGTGCCAGCAGCCAAGAGGGCCTAGCGGGACCCAATGAGCAGTTCTTC. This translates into CASSQEGLAGPNEQFF.

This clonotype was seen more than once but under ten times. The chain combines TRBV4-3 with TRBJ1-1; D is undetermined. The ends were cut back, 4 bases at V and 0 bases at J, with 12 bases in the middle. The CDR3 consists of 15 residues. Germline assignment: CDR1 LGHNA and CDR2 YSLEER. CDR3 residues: CASSLELGVNTEAFF. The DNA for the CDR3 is TGCGCCAGCAGCCTAGAGCTTGGAGTGAACACTGAAGCTTTCTTT.

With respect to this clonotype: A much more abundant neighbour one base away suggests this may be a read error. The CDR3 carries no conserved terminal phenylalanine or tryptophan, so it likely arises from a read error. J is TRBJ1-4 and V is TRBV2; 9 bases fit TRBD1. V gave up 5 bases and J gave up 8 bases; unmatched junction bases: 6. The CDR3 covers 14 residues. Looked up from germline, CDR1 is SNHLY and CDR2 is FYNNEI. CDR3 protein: CASSYGTGNEKLFS. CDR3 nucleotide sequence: TGTGCCAGCAGTTATGGGACAGGGAACGAAAAACTGTTTTCT.

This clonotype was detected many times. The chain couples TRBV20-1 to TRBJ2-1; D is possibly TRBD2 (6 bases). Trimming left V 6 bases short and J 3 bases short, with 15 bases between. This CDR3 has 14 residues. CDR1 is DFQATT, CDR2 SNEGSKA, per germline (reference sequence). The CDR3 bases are TGCAGTGCAGCAGCCGGGACTGACTACAATGAGCAGTTCTTC. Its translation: CSAAAGTDYNEQFF.

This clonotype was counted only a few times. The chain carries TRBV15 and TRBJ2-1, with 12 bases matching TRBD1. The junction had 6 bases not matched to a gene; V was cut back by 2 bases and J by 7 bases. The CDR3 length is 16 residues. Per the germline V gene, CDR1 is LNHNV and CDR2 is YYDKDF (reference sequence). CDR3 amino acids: CATSRKGQGARNEQFF. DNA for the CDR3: TGTGCCACCAGCAGAAAGGGACAGGGGGCAAGGAATGAGCAGTTCTTC.

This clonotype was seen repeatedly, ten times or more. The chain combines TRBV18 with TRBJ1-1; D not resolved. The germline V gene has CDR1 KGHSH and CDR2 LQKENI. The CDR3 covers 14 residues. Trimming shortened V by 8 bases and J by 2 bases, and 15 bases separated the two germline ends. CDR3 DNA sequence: TGTGCCAGCAGCCCCCTGACCGTTAACACTGAAGCTTTCTTT. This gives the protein CASSPLTVNTEAFF.

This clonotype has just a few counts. The CDR3 DNA reads as TGTGCCAGCTCCCCGAGCTGGAATCAGCCCCAGCATTTT. Translated: CASSPSWNQPQHF. V gene TRBV2 combines with J gene TRBJ1-5; unclear D gene. Trimming took 8 bases from V and 4 from J, leaving 12 bases between them. The CDR3 has 13 amino acids. Germline V gene sequence: CDR1 SNHLY, CDR2 FYNNEI.

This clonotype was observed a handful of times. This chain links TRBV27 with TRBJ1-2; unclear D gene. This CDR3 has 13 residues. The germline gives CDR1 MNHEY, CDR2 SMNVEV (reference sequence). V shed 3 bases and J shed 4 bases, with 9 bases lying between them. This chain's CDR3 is CASSFSGSYGYTF. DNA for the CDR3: TGTGCCAGCAGTTTTTCGGGCAGCTATGGCTACACCTTC.

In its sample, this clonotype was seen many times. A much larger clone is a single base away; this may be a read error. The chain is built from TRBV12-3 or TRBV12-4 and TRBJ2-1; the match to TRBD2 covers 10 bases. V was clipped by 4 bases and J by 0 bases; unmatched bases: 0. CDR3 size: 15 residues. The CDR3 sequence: CASSSSGGSYNEQFF. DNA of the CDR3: TGTGCCAGCAGTTCTAGCGGGGGCTCCTACAATGAGCAGTTCTTC.